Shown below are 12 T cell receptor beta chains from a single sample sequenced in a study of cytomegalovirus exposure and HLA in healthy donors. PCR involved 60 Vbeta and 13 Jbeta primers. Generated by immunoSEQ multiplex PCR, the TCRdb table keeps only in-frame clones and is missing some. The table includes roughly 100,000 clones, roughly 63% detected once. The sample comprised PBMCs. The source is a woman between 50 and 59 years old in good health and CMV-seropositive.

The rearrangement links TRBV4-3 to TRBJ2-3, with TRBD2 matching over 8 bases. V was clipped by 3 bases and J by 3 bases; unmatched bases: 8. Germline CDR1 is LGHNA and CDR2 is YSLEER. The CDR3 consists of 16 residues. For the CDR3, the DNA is TGCGCCAGCAGCCAGCGCCGGGGGGGCCGGACAGATACGCAGTATTTT. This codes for CASSQRRGGRTDTQYF.

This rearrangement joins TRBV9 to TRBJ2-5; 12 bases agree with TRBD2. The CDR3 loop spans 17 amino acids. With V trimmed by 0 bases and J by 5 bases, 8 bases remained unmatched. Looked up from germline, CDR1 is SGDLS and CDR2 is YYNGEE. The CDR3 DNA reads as TGTGCCAGCAGCGTAGGGCTAGCGGGGGGGCCCGGGGAGACCCAGTACTTC. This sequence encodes CASSVGLAGGPGETQYF.

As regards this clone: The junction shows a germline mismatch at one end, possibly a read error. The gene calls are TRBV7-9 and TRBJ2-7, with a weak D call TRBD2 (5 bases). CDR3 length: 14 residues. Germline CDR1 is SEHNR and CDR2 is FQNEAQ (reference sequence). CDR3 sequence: CSSSLVAGGHEQYF. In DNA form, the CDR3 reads TGTTCCAGCAGCTTAGTTGCGGGTGGTCACGAGCAGTACTTC. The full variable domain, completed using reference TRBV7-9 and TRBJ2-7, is DTGVSQNPRHKITKRGQNVTFRCDPISEHNRLYWYRQTLGQGPEFLTYFQNEAQLEKSRLLSDRFSAERPKGSFSTLEIQRTEQGDSAMYLCSSSLVAGGHEQYFGPGTRLTVT.

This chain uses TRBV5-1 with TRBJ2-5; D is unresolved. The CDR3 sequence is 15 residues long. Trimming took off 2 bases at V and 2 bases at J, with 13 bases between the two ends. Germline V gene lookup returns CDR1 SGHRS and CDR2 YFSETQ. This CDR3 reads CASSFLGFTQETQYF. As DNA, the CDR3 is TGCGCCAGCAGCTTTCTAGGATTTACTCAAGAGACCCAGTACTTC.

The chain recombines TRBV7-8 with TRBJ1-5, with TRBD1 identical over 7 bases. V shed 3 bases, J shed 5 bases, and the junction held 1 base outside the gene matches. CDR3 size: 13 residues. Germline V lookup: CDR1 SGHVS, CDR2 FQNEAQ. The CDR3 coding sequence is TGTGCCAGCAGCTTCGACAGGGATCAGCCCCAGCATTTT. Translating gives CASSFDRDQPQHF.

Written as DNA, the CDR3 is TGTGCCAGCAGTTTCGCCACGGGACAACCGAAAAAACTGTTTTTT. Translation: CASSFATGQPKKLFF. The gene calls are TRBV6-7 and TRBJ1-4; the D gene is possibly TRBD1 (6 bases). TRBV6-7 is marked as an open reading frame, function uncertain. V was pared by 4 bases and J by 9 bases, with 18 bases between. The CDR3 sequence is 15 residues long.

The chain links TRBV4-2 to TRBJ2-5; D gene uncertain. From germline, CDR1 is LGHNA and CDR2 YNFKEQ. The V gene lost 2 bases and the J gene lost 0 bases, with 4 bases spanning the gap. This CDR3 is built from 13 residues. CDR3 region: CASSQPDQETQYF. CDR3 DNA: TGTGCCAGCAGCCAACCCGACCAAGAGACCCAGTACTTC.

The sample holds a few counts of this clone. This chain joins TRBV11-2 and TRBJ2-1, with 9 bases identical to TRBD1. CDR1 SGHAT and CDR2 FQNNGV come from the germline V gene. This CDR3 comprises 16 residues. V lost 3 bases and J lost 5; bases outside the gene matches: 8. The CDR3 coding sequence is TGTGCCAGCAGCTTGATCTTGGGACAGGGTCACAATGAGCAGTTCTTC. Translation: CASSLILGQGHNEQFF. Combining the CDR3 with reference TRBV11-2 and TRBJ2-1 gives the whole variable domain EAGVAQSPRYKIIEKRQSVAFWCNPISGHATLYWYQQILGQGPKLLIQFQNNGVVDDSQLPKDRFSAERLKGVDSTLKIQPAKLEDSAVYLCASSLILGQGHNEQFFGPGTRLTVL.

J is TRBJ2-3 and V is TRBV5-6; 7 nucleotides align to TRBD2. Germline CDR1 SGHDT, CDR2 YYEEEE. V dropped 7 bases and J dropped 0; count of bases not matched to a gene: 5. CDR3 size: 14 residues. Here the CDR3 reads CASQRAGSTDTQYF. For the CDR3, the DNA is TGTGCCAGCCAACGAGCGGGAAGCACAGATACGCAGTATTTT.

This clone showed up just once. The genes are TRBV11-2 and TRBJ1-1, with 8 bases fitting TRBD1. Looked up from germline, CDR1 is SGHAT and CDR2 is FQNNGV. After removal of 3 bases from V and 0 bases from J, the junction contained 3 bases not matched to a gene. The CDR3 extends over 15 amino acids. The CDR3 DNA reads TGTGCCAGCAGCTTGACAGGGGTAGTGAACACTGAAGCTTTCTTT. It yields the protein CASSLTGVVNTEAFF.

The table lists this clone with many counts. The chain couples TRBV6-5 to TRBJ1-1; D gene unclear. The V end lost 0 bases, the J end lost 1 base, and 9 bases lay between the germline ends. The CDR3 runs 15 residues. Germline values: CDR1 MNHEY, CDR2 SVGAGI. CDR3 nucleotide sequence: TGTGCCAGCAGTTACTCATTCAGTGGGAACACTGAAGCTTTCTTT. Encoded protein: CASSYSFSGNTEAFF.

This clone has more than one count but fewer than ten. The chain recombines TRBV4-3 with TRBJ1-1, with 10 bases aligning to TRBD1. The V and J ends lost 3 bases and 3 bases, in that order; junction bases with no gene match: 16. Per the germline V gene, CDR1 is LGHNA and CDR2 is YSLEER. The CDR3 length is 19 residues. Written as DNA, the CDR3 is TGCGCCAGCAGCCAGGGCGTAAACCGGGACAGGGGATCGCACACTGAAGCTTTCTTT. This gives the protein CASSQGVNRDRGSHTEAFF.